A single sample is the source of the 28 T cell receptor beta chains below, sequenced in a study of blood T cell repertoires in COVID-19. The protocol was immunoSEQ multiplex PCR, while the TCRdb copy is restricted to in-frame clones and leaves out a portion. The profile shows fewer than 300,000 clones, just over 85% of them singletons. Sample: PBMCs or T cells enriched from blood (not recorded which). The receptor set was obtained from a man younger than 30 who had recovered from COVID-19.

The chain uses TRBV5-1 and TRBJ1-2, with TRBD1 matching over 12 bases. V shed 4 bases, J shed 8 bases, and the junction held 9 bases outside the gene matches. The length of the CDR3 is 15 residues. The V gene's germline CDR1 is SGHRS and CDR2 YFSETQ. In DNA form, the CDR3 reads TGCGCCAGCAGCGTCGCCGGGACAGGGGGCTGGGGCTACACCTTC. This codes for CASSVAGTGGWGYTF.

The chain is built from TRBV7-9 and TRBJ2-5; 7 positions agree with TRBD2. The CDR3 runs to 16 residues. Per germline, CDR1 SEHNR and CDR2 FQNEAQ (reference sequence). With V trimmed by 1 base and J by 2 bases, 7 bases remained unmatched. This chain's CDR3 is CASSLGGLAAQETQYF. The CDR3 DNA sequence: TGTGCCAGCAGCTTAGGAGGTCTAGCGGCACAAGAGACCCAGTACTTC.

This rearrangement joins TRBV6-1 to TRBJ2-1, with D perhaps matching TRBD2 (7 bases). In germline, CDR1 is MNHNS, CDR2 SASEGT. The CDR3 contains 14 residues. Between the trimmed V and J ends, which lost 2 bases and 10 bases, there was a span of 15 bases. The CDR3 region is CASSEFSGGWEQFF. In DNA form, the CDR3 reads TGTGCCAGCAGTGAATTCTCGGGGGGCTGGGAGCAGTTCTTC.

This clone was detected once. The chain links TRBV11-3 to TRBJ2-7; the D gene is possibly TRBD2 (6 bases). Germline values: CDR1 SGHNT, CDR2 YENEEA. Between the trimmed V and J ends, which lost 4 bases and 3 bases, there was a span of 13 bases. This CDR3 region has 14 residues. In nucleotides, the CDR3 is TGTGCCAGCAGCTCTGGGACTCGGCACTACGAGCAGTACTTC. This sequence encodes CASSSGTRHYEQYF.

The chain is built from TRBV3-1 (or the pseudogene TRBV3-2) and TRBJ2-7; 12 bases are shared with TRBD2. The CDR3 spans 15 residues. The germline V gene encodes CDR1 LGHDT and CDR2 YNNKEL (reference sequence). J lost 3 bases, V lost 4 bases, and 4 bases had no gene match. Here the CDR3 DNA reads TGTGCCAGCAGCCCTAGCGGGGGGGCATTCTACGAGCAGTACTTC. It is translated as CASSPSGGAFYEQYF.

The V gene is TRBV6-5, the J gene TRBJ2-3; 7 nucleotides align to TRBD1. The junction had 12 bases not matched to a gene; V was cut back by 11 bases and J by 4 bases. In germline, CDR1 is MNHEY, CDR2 SVGAGI. The CDR3 loop spans 14 amino acids. For the CDR3, the DNA is TGTGCCTGCCGAAGACAGGGCCTTGCAGATACGCAGTATTTT. Its translation is CACRRQGLADTQYF.

V is TRBV24-1 and J is TRBJ2-7; TRBD1 matches at 9 bases. This CDR3 has 16 amino acids. The germline CDR1 and CDR2 sequences are KGHDR and SFDVKD. V shed 4 bases, J shed 0 bases, and the junction held 6 bases outside the gene matches. The CDR3 loop reads CATSETGTGSSYEQYF. CDR3 DNA sequence: TGTGCCACCAGTGAAACCGGGACAGGGAGCTCCTACGAGCAGTACTTC.

This rearrangement joins TRBV11-2 to TRBJ1-1, with 8 positions matching TRBD1. This CDR3 region has 14 residues. V was clipped by 5 bases and J by 1 base; unmatched bases: 3. Germline assignment: CDR1 SGHAT and CDR2 FQNNGV. CDR3: CASSIGQGNTEAFF. CDR3 DNA sequence: TGTGCCAGCAGCATAGGACAGGGGAACACTGAAGCTTTCTTT. Variable domain in full (rest from reference TRBV11-2 and TRBJ1-1): EAGVAQSPRYKIIEKRQSVAFWCNPISGHATLYWYQQILGQGPKLLIQFQNNGVVDDSQLPKDRFSAERLKGVDSTLKIQPAKLEDSAVYLCASSIGQGNTEAFFGQGTRLTVV.

The chain carries TRBV6-1 and TRBJ1-2; maybe TRBD1 (6 bases). Trimming cost V 1 base and J 2 bases, with 11 bases left between them. From germline, CDR1 is MNHNS and CDR2 SASEGT. The CDR3 loop spans 15 amino acids. Written as DNA, the CDR3 is TGTGCCAGCAGTGAAGAGGGGGTTCCAAACTATGGCTACACCTTC. It codes for CASSEEGVPNYGYTF.

The chain recombines TRBV7-9 with TRBJ1-4; D might be TRBD1 (6 bases). The CDR3 has 15 residues. Between the trimmed V and J ends, which lost 3 bases and 7 bases, there was a span of 15 bases. Germline values: CDR1 SEHNR, CDR2 FQNEAQ (reference sequence). CDR3 sequence: CASSFLGASGEKLFF. As DNA, the CDR3 is TGTGCCAGCAGCTTTCTGGGGGCGTCTGGTGAAAAACTGTTTTTT. Filled out from reference TRBV7-9 and TRBJ1-4, the complete variable domain reads DTGVSQNPRHKITKRGQNVTFRCDPISEHNRLYWYRQTLGQGPEFLTYFQNEAQLEKSRLLSDRFSAERPKGSFSTLEIQRTEQGDSAMYLCASSFLGASGEKLFFGSGTQLSVL.

This clone was seen a few times. The V call is TRBV6-5, the J call TRBJ1-5; 8 bases match TRBD1. The ends lost 7 bases at V and 1 base at J; junction bases unmatched: 6. This CDR3 region has 15 residues. CDR1 and CDR2 (germline): MNHEY, SVGAGI. The CDR3 region is CASMEQGVSNQPQHF. Written as DNA, the CDR3 is TGTGCCAGCATGGAACAGGGGGTGAGCAATCAGCCCCAGCATTTT.

The gene calls are TRBV13 and TRBJ2-7; D may be TRBD2 (6 bases). The germline V and J ends were trimmed by 5 bases and 5 bases, with 16 bases remaining between them. The CDR3 has 14 amino acids. The germline V gene encodes CDR1 PRHDT and CDR2 FYEKMQ (reference sequence). The CDR3 DNA reads TGTGCCAGCAGCCCCTCGGGCCAGCGGGACGAGCAGTACTTC. This encodes CASSPSGQRDEQYF.

As for this clone: The junction does not match germline at one end; this may be a read error. The chain carries TRBV5-1 and TRBJ2-6; 9 bases are a match to TRBD1. Per the germline V gene, CDR1 is SGHRS and CDR2 is YFSETQ. The CDR3 is made up of 19 amino acids. The CDR3 DNA sequence: TGCGCCCGCAGCTGGGGGGGACAGGGCTCTTCCTCTGGGGCCAACGTCCTGACTTTC. Encoded protein: CARSWGGQGSSSGANVLTF. The whole variable domain, filled in from reference TRBV5-1 and TRBJ2-6, reads KAGVTQTPRYLIKTRGQQVTLSCSPISGHRSVSWYQQTPGQGLQFLFEYFSETQRNKGNFPGRFSGRQFSNSRSEMNVSTLELGDSALYLCARSWGGQGSSSGANVLTFGAGSRLTVL.

CDR3 nucleotides: TGTGCCAGCAGCGAACCGGGACTGCCGCTGAGTGAGCAGTTCTTC. Protein product: CASSEPGLPLSEQFF. V gene TRBV9 combines with J gene TRBJ2-1; D is perhaps TRBD2 (6 bases). The CDR3 contains 15 residues. Trimming removed 3 bases from V and 9 bases from J, with 19 bases in between. Germline lookup yields CDR1 SGDLS and CDR2 YYNGEE.

The chain joins TRBV3-1 (or the pseudogene TRBV3-2) to TRBJ2-1, with 10 bases lining up with TRBD2. This CDR3 is built from 14 residues. J gave up 7 bases and V 5 bases, and 5 bases lay outside the gene matches. CDR1 is LGHDT, CDR2 YNNKEL, per germline (reference sequence). In nucleotides, the CDR3 is TGTGCCAGCAGCAACGGACTAGCGGAAAATGAGCAGTTCTTC. Translated, it gives CASSNGLAENEQFF.

J is TRBJ2-1 and V is TRBV5-5, with a possible D match to TRBD2 (6 bases). CDR1 is SGHKS, CDR2 YYEKEE, per germline (reference sequence). The CDR3 is 14 amino acids. The V gene lost 1 base and the J gene lost 6 bases, with 11 bases spanning the gap. The CDR3 is CASSLWGLPNEQFF. For the CDR3, the DNA is TGTGCCAGCAGCTTGTGGGGACTGCCCAATGAGCAGTTCTTC.

This clone was seen only once. The CDR3 bases are TGTGCCTGGAGTATACAGGATAATTCACCCCTCCACTTT. This encodes CAWSIQDNSPLHF. V usage is TRBV30 and J usage is TRBJ1-6, with TRBD1 as a possible D gene (5 bases). V lost 2 bases to trimming and J lost 5 bases, with 7 bases between them. The CDR3 is 13 amino acids. The germline gives CDR1 GTSNPN, CDR2 SVGIG (reference sequence). Looking up the rest from reference TRBV30 and TRBJ1-6 gives the full variable domain: SQTIHQWPATLVQPVGSPLSLECTVEGTSNPNLYWYRQAAGRGLQLLFYSVGIGQISSEVPQNLSASRPQDRQFILSSKKLLLSDSGFYLCAWSIQDNSPLHFGNGTRLTVT.

The J gene is TRBJ1-1, the V gene TRBV7-6, with 7 bases matching TRBD1. The CDR3 contains 15 residues. CDR1 is SGHVS, CDR2 FNYEAQ, per germline. With V trimmed by 1 base and J by 3 bases, 5 bases remained unmatched. The CDR3 region has the DNA TGTGCCAGCAGCTTAGGCCGGGACAGCCACACTGAAGCTTTCTTT. Translation gives CASSLGRDSHTEAFF.

The chain uses TRBV10-1 and TRBJ2-1; D is perhaps TRBD2 (6 bases). Trimming cost V 0 bases and J 0 bases, with 6 bases left between them. This CDR3 has 15 amino acids. The V gene's germline CDR1 is WNHNN and CDR2 SYGVQD (reference sequence). The CDR3 protein is CASSESTSSYNEQFF. In DNA, the CDR3 is TGCGCCAGCAGTGAGTCGACTAGCTCCTACAATGAGCAGTTCTTC.

The chain is built from TRBV4-1 and TRBJ2-7; TRBD1 matches 9 bases. Germline assignment: CDR1 MGHRA and CDR2 YSYEKL. Losses at the gene ends were 6 bases for V and 2 bases for J; bases not matched to a gene: 5. This CDR3 comprises 14 residues. Here the CDR3 reads CASSSRTGAYEQYF. The CDR3 nucleotides read TGCGCCAGCAGTTCCCGGACAGGGGCCTACGAGCAGTACTTC.

This clone has at least ten counts. The rearrangement joins TRBV28 to TRBJ2-1; TRBD1 matches 7 bases. The CDR3 runs to 14 residues. Losses at the gene ends were 3 bases for V and 10 bases for J; bases not matched to a gene: 9. Germline V lookup: CDR1 MDHEN, CDR2 SYDVKM. DNA for the CDR3: TGTGCCAGCAGTTTCCGACAGGGAGCTAGGGAGCAGTTCTTC. Its translation is CASSFRQGAREQFF.

This chain uses TRBV19 with TRBJ1-1; D is perhaps TRBD1 (6 bases). CDR1 and CDR2 from the germline V gene are LNHDA and SQIVND (reference sequence). The CDR3 contains 10 residues. V lost 7 bases to trimming and J lost 6 bases, with 6 bases between them. The CDR3 reads CASTGAEAFF. Here the CDR3 DNA reads TGTGCCAGTACAGGGGCTGAAGCTTTCTTT.

The CDR3 protein is CASSDSGGEGYTF. In DNA, the CDR3 is TGTGCCAGCAGTGACTCGGGAGGAGAAGGCTACACCTTC. V and J are TRBV6-4 and TRBJ1-2; unclear D gene. The CDR3 is 13 amino acids. V was pared by 0 bases and J by 8 bases, with 10 bases between. Germline assignment: CDR1 MRHNA and CDR2 SNTAGT.

The chain combines TRBV19 with TRBJ2-3, with 11 bases lining up with TRBD2. Germline trimming cut 5 bases from V and 6 bases from J; bases unmatched to any gene: 7. The CDR3 runs to 15 residues. CDR1 is LNHDA and CDR2 is SQIVND in the germline V gene (reference sequence). This CDR3 reads CASSPLTSGADTQYF. The CDR3 DNA is TGTGCCAGTAGTCCCCTGACTAGCGGGGCGGATACGCAGTATTTT.

This chain connects TRBV10-1 to TRBJ1-1, with D perhaps matching TRBD1 (5 bases). Trimming shortened V by 6 bases and J by 1 base, and 9 bases separated the two germline ends. The CDR3 is 13 amino acids. Germline V gene data show CDR1 as WNHNN and CDR2 as SYGVQD (reference sequence). Here the CDR3 DNA reads TGCGCCAGCAGGATGGACACGAACACTGAAGCTTTCTTT. Amino acids: CASRMDTNTEAFF.

The CDR3, as DNA: TGTGCCAGCACAGGCGGGCACTACGAGCAGTACTTC. Translating gives CASTGGHYEQYF. V and J are TRBV6-5 and TRBJ2-7; D might be TRBD2 (5 bases). Trimming stripped 7 bases from V and 3 bases from J, with 10 bases between. This CDR3 has 12 amino acids. CDR1 MNHEY and CDR2 SVGAGI come from the germline V gene.

This chain connects TRBV6-5 to TRBJ2-5, with 10 bases aligning to TRBD2. Germline trimming cut 4 bases from V and 5 bases from J; bases unmatched to any gene: 7. Germline CDR1 reads MNHEY; CDR2 reads SVGAGI. The CDR3 covers 15 residues. The CDR3 here is CASSSYSGGEETQYF. CDR3 DNA: TGTGCCAGCAGTTCTTACAGCGGGGGGGAGGAGACCCAGTACTTC.

This rearrangement joins TRBV11-3 to TRBJ2-3; 7 bases are shared with TRBD2. With V trimmed by 10 bases and J by 4 bases, 8 bases remained unmatched. Germline V CDR1 and CDR2: SGHNT, YENEEA. The CDR3 contains 13 residues. The CDR3 protein is CATQRGGSDTQYF. In DNA, the CDR3 is TGTGCCACCCAGAGGGGAGGGTCAGATACGCAGTATTTT. Complete variable domain (other parts from reference TRBV11-3 and TRBJ2-3): EAGVVQSPRYKIIEKKQPVAFWCNPISGHNTLYWYLQNLGQGPELLIRYENEEAVDDSQLPKDRFSAERLKGVDSTLKIQPAELGDSAVYLCATQRGGSDTQYFGPGTRLTVL.